Presented here are 26 T cell receptor beta chains from one specimen sequenced in a study of blood T cell repertoires in COVID-19. The protocol was immunoSEQ multiplex PCR, while the TCRdb copy is restricted to in-frame clones and leaves out a portion. Of more than 95,000 clones in the sample, approximately 80% were seen once. Sequenced sample: peripheral blood. The origin of the receptors is a woman between 50 and 59 years old with acute or convalescent COVID-19.

The chain links TRBV29-1 to TRBJ2-3; D is perhaps TRBD1 (6 bases). The CDR3 is 15 amino acids. V gave up 7 bases and J gave up 2 bases, with 19 bases separating them. The V gene's germline CDR1 is SQVTM and CDR2 ANQGSEA. The CDR3 here is CSERTATSYTDTQYF. In nucleotides, the CDR3 is TGCAGCGAGAGGACAGCGACCAGTTACACAGATACGCAGTATTTT.

This chain uses TRBV28 with TRBJ2-3, with D unclear. CDR3 length equals 11 residues. The V end was cut by 6 bases, the J end by 6 bases, with 7 bases between. Germline-derived CDR1 and CDR2 are MDHEN and SYDVKM. The CDR3 reads CASRHVDTQYF. CDR3 in DNA: TGTGCCAGCAGACACGTGGATACGCAGTATTTT.

The CDR3 nucleotides are TGTGCCAGCAGCTTGAGACGAGGTAACACTGAAGCTTTCTTT. It encodes CASSLRRGNTEAFF. J is TRBJ1-1 and V is TRBV5-4; no firm D call. Germline CDR1 SGHNT, CDR2 YYREEE (reference sequence). This CDR3 spans 14 amino acids. V lost 1 base to trimming and J lost 2 bases, with 9 bases between them.

The chain combines TRBV6-6 with TRBJ1-1; 7 nucleotides match TRBD1. Germline CDR1 and CDR2: MNHNY and SVGAGI (reference sequence). The CDR3 is 18 residues long. J lost 4 bases, V lost 5 bases, and 19 bases had no gene match. CDR3 DNA: TGTGCCAGCAGTCCTTACCGGACAGGTTCGGGGGCGAGCACTGAAGCTTTCTTT. Amino acids: CASSPYRTGSGASTEAFF.

The V gene is TRBV9, the J gene TRBJ1-1; no firm D call. The CDR3 is 13 residues long. The V and J ends lost 1 base and 1 base respectively, with 5 bases between them. Germline V gene lookup returns CDR1 SGDLS and CDR2 YYNGEE. CDR3 bases: TGTGCCAGCAGCGTATTAGCGAACACTGAAGCTTTCTTT. Protein sequence: CASSVLANTEAFF.

DNA of the CDR3: TGTGCCAGCTCACCGACAGGGTTGGGTTCACCCCTCCACTTT. Protein product: CASSPTGLGSPLHF. This rearrangement joins TRBV18 to TRBJ1-6; 7 nucleotides align to TRBD1. This CDR3 is 14 amino acids long. Germline values: CDR1 KGHSH, CDR2 LQKENI. V was pared by 3 bases and J by 9 bases, with 5 bases of the junction left unmatched.

V usage is TRBV9 and J usage is TRBJ1-6; 9 bases agree with TRBD1. V lost 5 bases and J lost 10; bases outside the gene matches: 7. CDR1 SGDLS and CDR2 YYNGEE come from the germline V gene. The CDR3 is 14 amino acids. CDR3 sequence (DNA): TGTGCCAGCAGAGCCACAGGGGGCGGATCACCCCTCCACTTT. Translation: CASRATGGGSPLHF. The variable domain in full, with the rest retrieved from reference TRBV9 and TRBJ1-6, is DSGVTQTPKHLITATGQRVTLRCSPRSGDLSVYWYQQSLDQGLQFLIQYYNGEERAKGNILERFSAQQFPDLHSELNLSSLELGDSALYFCASRATGGGSPLHFGNGTRLTVT.

The rearrangement links TRBV7-3 to TRBJ2-1; 12 bases map to TRBD2. Germline assignment: CDR1 SGHTA and CDR2 FQGTGA. J gave up 7 bases and V 2 bases, and 3 bases lay outside the gene matches. CDR3 length: 15 residues. The CDR3 region has the DNA TGTGCCAGCAGCTTATCACTAGCGGGAGGAAATGAGCAGTTCTTC. Protein: CASSLSLAGGNEQFF.

The J gene is TRBJ2-1, the V gene TRBV30; D unresolved. V was shortened by 3 bases and J by 9 bases, with 12 bases between the two germline ends. The germline V gene has CDR1 GTSNPN and CDR2 SVGIG (reference sequence). The CDR3 covers 12 residues. Here the CDR3 reads CAWSPPSGEQFF. CDR3 nucleotides: TGTGCCTGGAGCCCCCCCTCAGGTGAGCAGTTCTTC.

The sample holds one count of this clone. This chain links TRBV2 with TRBJ2-5; 8 nucleotides line up with TRBD2. The CDR3 covers 14 residues. J gave up 2 bases and V 4 bases, and 3 bases lay outside the gene matches. Germline CDR1 and CDR2: SNHLY and FYNNEI. In DNA form, the CDR3 reads TGTGCCAGCAGTGGGGTAGCGGGACAAGAGACCCAGTACTTC. Its translation is CASSGVAGQETQYF.

In this sample, this clone turned up a few times. Other DNA sequences in the sample encode the same CDR3. The chain links TRBV19 to TRBJ1-2; 12 nucleotides agree with TRBD1. The CDR3 runs to 15 residues. Germline loops: CDR1 LNHDA, CDR2 SQIVND (reference sequence). The V and J ends lost 5 bases and 5 bases, in that order; junction bases with no gene match: 6. CDR3 protein: CASSPGTGGRYGYTF. The CDR3 DNA sequence: TGTGCCAGTAGTCCTGGGACAGGGGGCCGATATGGCTACACCTTC.

The CDR3 nucleotides read TGCGCCAGCAGCCTACCGGGACAGGGGCTAACAGATACGCAGTATTTT. Translated, it gives CASSLPGQGLTDTQYF. This chain joins TRBV10-2 and TRBJ2-3, with TRBD1 matching 10 bases. The V segment lost 6 bases and the J segment 3 bases; nucleotides outside the gene matches: 9. The germline CDR1 and CDR2 sequences are WSHSY and SAAADI. The CDR3 runs 16 residues.

The rearrangement joins TRBV7-9 to TRBJ2-3; D perhaps matches TRBD1 (6 bases). The length of the CDR3 is 14 residues. Germline-derived CDR1 and CDR2 are SEHNR and FQNEAQ (reference sequence). Trimming pared 3 bases from V and 4 bases from J, leaving 11 bases between. The CDR3 sequence is CASSFSQGADTQYF. The CDR3 DNA reads TGTGCCAGCAGCTTTTCACAGGGCGCAGATACGCAGTATTTT. Full variable domain (rest looked up from reference TRBV7-9 and TRBJ2-3): DTGVSQNPRHKITKRGQNVTFRCDPISEHNRLYWYRQTLGQGPEFLTYFQNEAQLEKSRLLSDRFSAERPKGSFSTLEIQRTEQGDSAMYLCASSFSQGADTQYFGPGTRLTVL.

The chain carries TRBV5-1 and TRBJ2-5; TRBD2 matches 8 bases. There are 16 residues in the CDR3. Germline trimming cut 1 base from V and 4 bases from J; bases unmatched to any gene: 9. Germline V gene data show CDR1 as SGHRS and CDR2 as YFSETQ. The CDR3 bases are TGCGCCAGCAGCTTGAACAGCGGGAGTAGGGTAGAGACCCAGTACTTC. This translates into CASSLNSGSRVETQYF.

This clone was counted a few times. The chain couples TRBV15 to TRBJ2-2; no clear D. The germline V and J ends were trimmed by 1 base and 4 bases, with 4 bases remaining between them. The CDR3 has 13 amino acids. Germline V CDR1 and CDR2: LNHNV, YYDKDF (reference sequence). DNA of the CDR3: TGTGCCACCAGCAGAGCGAGCACCGGGGAGCTGTTTTTT. It encodes CATSRASTGELFF.

The chain recombines TRBV3-1 (or the pseudogene TRBV3-2) with TRBJ2-7; perhaps TRBD2 as D (6 bases). Germline V CDR1 and CDR2: LGHDT, YNNKEL (reference sequence). Trimming left V 8 bases short and J 7 bases short, with 27 bases between. The CDR3 has 16 amino acids. The CDR3 sequence is CASQSRGTGNLREQYF. DNA for the CDR3: TGTGCCAGCCAAAGTCGCGGGACTGGAAACCTACGAGAGCAGTACTTC.

V gene TRBV12-3 or TRBV12-4 combines with J gene TRBJ1-1; D is possibly TRBD1 (5 bases). The CDR3 totals 13 residues. V lost 7 bases and J lost 1, with 10 bases in between. As DNA, the CDR3 is TGTGCCAGCACCAGAGACAGGAACACTGAAGCTTTCTTT. Translating it yields CASTRDRNTEAFF.

The CDR3 loop reads CASSYPYMNTEAFF. The CDR3, as DNA: TGTGCCAGCAGTTACCCCTATATGAACACTGAAGCTTTCTTT. The chain employs TRBV6-2 or TRBV6-3 and TRBJ1-1; D is undetermined. This CDR3 region has 14 residues. Per germline, CDR1 MNHEY and CDR2 SVGEGT. V gave up 2 bases and J gave up 0 bases, with 7 bases separating them.

The chain carries TRBV19 and TRBJ2-2; 9 bases are a match to TRBD2. This CDR3 is built from 15 residues. Trimming cost V 2 bases and J 6 bases; bases outside gene matches: 4. The germline V gene has CDR1 LNHDA and CDR2 SQIVND (reference sequence). The CDR3: CASSIQGLAAGELFF. For the CDR3, the DNA is TGTGCCAGTAGTATACAGGGACTAGCAGCCGGGGAGCTGTTTTTT.

CDR3 nucleotide sequence: TGCGCCAGCAGCCCCCCCGGGGGTCCTGTTGGCTACACCTTC. Translating it yields CASSPPGGPVGYTF. This chain uses TRBV5-1 with TRBJ1-2; a weak D match, TRBD1 (5 bases). The ends were cut back, 4 bases at V and 7 bases at J, with 17 bases in the middle. Germline V lookup: CDR1 SGHRS, CDR2 YFSETQ. The CDR3 is 14 residues long.

The chain couples TRBV6-5 to TRBJ1-6; D gene unclear. The CDR3 covers 15 residues. V gave up 0 bases and J gave up 5 bases, with 8 bases separating them. Germline-derived CDR1 and CDR2 are MNHEY and SVGAGI. The CDR3 DNA follows: TGTGCCAGCAGTTACTCGAACCTAAATAATTCACCCCTCCACTTT. Amino acid sequence: CASSYSNLNNSPLHF.

The chain combines TRBV29-1 with TRBJ2-2; D is possibly TRBD1 (6 bases). The V and J ends lost 6 bases and 7 bases respectively, with 9 bases between them. CDR3 length: 11 residues. Germline CDR1 and CDR2: SQVTM and ANQGSEA. CDR3: CSVRGVGELFF. In nucleotides, the CDR3 is TGCAGCGTCAGGGGTGTCGGGGAGCTGTTTTTT.

The V gene is TRBV2, the J gene TRBJ1-1, with D possibly being TRBD1 (5 bases). The germline V and J ends were trimmed by 3 bases and 0 bases, with 11 bases remaining between them. The germline gives CDR1 SNHLY, CDR2 FYNNEI. The CDR3 totals 15 residues. In DNA form, the CDR3 reads TGTGCCAGCAGTGACAGGGCCAACATGAACACTGAAGCTTTCTTT. It encodes CASSDRANMNTEAFF.

The chain joins TRBV19 to TRBJ1-5; 9 nucleotides align to TRBD1. Germline V gene sequence: CDR1 LNHDA, CDR2 SQIVND (reference sequence). With 3 bases clipped from V and 7 bases from J, the junction kept 10 bases outside the gene matches. The CDR3 extends over 16 amino acids. CDR3 bases: TGTGCCAGTAGTATGAGGACAGGGGTAGCCGGCCAGCCCCAGCATTTT. Its protein product is CASSMRTGVAGQPQHF.

The rearrangement uses TRBV19 and TRBJ1-4; 9 bases match TRBD1. Germline CDR1 and CDR2: LNHDA and SQIVND (reference sequence). Losses at the gene ends were 7 bases for V and 7 bases for J; bases not matched to a gene: 13. This CDR3 spans 16 amino acids. The CDR3 bases are TGTGCCAGTAAGAATCCCCGGACAGGGGAGACTGAAAAACTGTTTTTT. Protein: CASKNPRTGETEKLFF.

The V gene is TRBV7-9, the J gene TRBJ2-4; the D gene is possibly TRBD1 (6 bases). This CDR3 contains 14 residues. The V and J ends lost 5 bases and 8 bases respectively, with 16 bases between them. Germline CDR1 SEHNR, CDR2 FQNEAQ (reference sequence). This CDR3 reads CASSVTGSGYIQYF. DNA of the CDR3: TGTGCCAGCAGCGTCACAGGGTCTGGTTACATTCAGTACTTC.